This TCR beta chain was obtained from a study of response to subunit inactivated influenza vaccine. This clonotype was seen at least ten times. The CDR3 consists of 14 residues. V lost 6 bases and J lost 6; bases outside the gene matches: 7. Germline assignment: CDR1 MDHEN and CDR2 SYDVKM. TCRdb reprocessed the RT-PCR reads via MiXCR and lists one record per CDR3 protein. The profile shows around 850,000 distinct CDR3 sequences, less than 20% of them singletons. This TCR came from a man in his forties or fifties who received an inactivated influenza vaccine. The chain recombines TRBV28 with TRBJ2-3, with 9 bases fitting TRBD1. The sequences come from PBMCs from blood, collected about 5 days after vaccination. This CDR3 reads CASSLTGGADTQYF. The CDR3 DNA is TGTGCCAGCAGCTTGACAGGGGGAGCTGATACGCAGTATTTT.